This entry is about one T cell receptor (beta chain). The antigen remains undetermined. The data derive from a study of vaccination and CD4 T cells after COVID-19. Cultured CD4+ T cell DNA underwent sequencing with the Oncomine TCR Beta short-read assay. MiXCR, run by TCRdb on the PCR reads, gives a single entry per CDR3 protein. Altogether some 16,000 distinct CDR3 sequences are present, roughly three quarters being singletons, with the ten largest covering 15% to 20%. Treatment reported: approximately 10-day PBMC culture with coronavirus spike peptide pools or control peptides (ViraFEST assay). This CDR3 contains 15 residues. The V gene's germline CDR1 is MGHRA and CDR2 YSYEKL. Between the trimmed V and J ends, which lost 7 bases and 7 bases, there was a span of 19 bases.

The gene calls are TRBV4-1 and TRBJ2-2; D possibly corresponds to TRBD2 (7 bases). The sequenced sample consisted of CD4+ T cells from blood, cultured in vitro. This clonotype originated in a human donor who had recovered from COVID-19. The chain's CDR3 is CASKDPWGGGGELFF. DNA of the CDR3: TGCGCCAGCAAGGACCCTTGGGGAGGGGGCGGGGAGCTGTTTTTT.